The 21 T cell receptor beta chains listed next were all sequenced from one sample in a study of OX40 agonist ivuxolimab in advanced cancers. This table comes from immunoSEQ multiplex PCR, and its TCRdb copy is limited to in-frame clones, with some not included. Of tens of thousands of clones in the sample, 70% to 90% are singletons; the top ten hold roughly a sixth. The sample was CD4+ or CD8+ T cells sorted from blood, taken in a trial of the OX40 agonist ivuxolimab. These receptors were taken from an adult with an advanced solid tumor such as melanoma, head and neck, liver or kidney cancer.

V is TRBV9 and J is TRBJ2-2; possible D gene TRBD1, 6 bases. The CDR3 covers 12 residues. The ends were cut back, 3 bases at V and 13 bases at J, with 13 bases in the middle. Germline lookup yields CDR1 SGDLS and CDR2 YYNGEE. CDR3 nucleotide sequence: TGTGCCAGCAGCGGGGACATTACGGGGCTGTTTTTT. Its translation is CASSGDITGLFF.

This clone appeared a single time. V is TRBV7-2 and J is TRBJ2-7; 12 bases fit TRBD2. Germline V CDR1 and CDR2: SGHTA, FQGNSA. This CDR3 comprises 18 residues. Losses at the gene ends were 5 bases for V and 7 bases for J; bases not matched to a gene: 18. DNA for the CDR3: TGTGCCAGCAGCCCTTCCCCCTGGACTAGCGGGACCCGTGGGGAGCAGTACGTC. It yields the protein CASSPSPWTSGTRGEQYV.

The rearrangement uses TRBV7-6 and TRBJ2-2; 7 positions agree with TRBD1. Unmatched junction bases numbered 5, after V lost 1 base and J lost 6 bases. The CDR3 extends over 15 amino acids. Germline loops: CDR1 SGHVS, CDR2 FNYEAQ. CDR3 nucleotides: TGTGCCAGCAGCTTAGGGGGACAGATACCCGGGGAGCTGTTTTTT. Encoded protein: CASSLGGQIPGELFF.

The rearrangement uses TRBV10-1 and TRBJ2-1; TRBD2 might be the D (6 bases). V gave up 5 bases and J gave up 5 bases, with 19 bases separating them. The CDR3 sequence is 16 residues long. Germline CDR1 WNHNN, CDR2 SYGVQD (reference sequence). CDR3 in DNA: TGCGCCAGCAGTACTATTCAACGGGGGACCCACAATGAGCAGTTCTTC. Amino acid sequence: CASSTIQRGTHNEQFF.

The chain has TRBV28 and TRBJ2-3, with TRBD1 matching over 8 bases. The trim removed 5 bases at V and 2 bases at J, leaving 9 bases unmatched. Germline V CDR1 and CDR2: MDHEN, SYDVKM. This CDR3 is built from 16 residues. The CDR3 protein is CASSAPGQEPTDTQYF. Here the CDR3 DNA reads TGTGCCAGCAGTGCCCCGGGACAGGAGCCCACAGATACGCAGTATTTT.

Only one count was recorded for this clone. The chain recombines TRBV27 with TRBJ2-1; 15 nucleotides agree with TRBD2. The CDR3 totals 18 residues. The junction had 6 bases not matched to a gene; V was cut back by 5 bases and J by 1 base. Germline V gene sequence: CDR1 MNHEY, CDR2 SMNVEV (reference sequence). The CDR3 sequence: CASSRTSGGALSYNEQFF. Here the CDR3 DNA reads TGTGCCAGCAGTAGGACTAGCGGGGGGGCCCTTTCCTACAATGAGCAGTTCTTC.

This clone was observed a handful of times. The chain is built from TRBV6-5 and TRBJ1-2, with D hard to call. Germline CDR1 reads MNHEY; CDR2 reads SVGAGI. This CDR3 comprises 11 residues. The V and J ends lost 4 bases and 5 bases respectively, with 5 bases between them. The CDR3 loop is CASSSTYGYTF. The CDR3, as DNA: TGTGCCAGCAGTTCGACTTATGGCTACACCTTC.

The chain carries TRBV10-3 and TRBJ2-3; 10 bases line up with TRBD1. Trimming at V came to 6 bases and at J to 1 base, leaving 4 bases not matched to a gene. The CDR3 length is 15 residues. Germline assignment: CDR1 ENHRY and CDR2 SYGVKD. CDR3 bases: TGTGCCATCAGCCCCGGGACAGGGGGCACAGATACGCAGTATTTT. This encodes CAISPGTGGTDTQYF.

Here the CDR3 DNA reads TGCAGCGTTGAACAGGGCAGGAACACCGGGGAGCTGTTTTTT. Amino acids: CSVEQGRNTGELFF. This sequence joins TRBV29-1 and TRBJ2-2; D possibly corresponds to TRBD1 (5 bases). CDR3 length equals 14 residues. V shed 2 bases and J shed 1 base, with 8 bases lying between them. Germline V gene data show CDR1 as SQVTM and CDR2 as ANQGSEA.

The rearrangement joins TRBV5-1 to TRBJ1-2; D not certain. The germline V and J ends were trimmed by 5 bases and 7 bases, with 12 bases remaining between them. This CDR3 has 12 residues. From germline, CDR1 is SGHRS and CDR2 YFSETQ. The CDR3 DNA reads TGCGCCAGCAGGTTATCGGGTCGTGGCTACACCTTC. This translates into CASRLSGRGYTF.

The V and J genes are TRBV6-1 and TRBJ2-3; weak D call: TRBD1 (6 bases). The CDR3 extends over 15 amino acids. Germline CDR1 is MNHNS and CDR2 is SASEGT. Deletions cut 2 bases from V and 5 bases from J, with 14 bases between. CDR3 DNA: TGTGCCAGCAGTGAACAGGGGTTCATCCTAGATACGCAGTATTTT. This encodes CASSEQGFILDTQYF.

CDR3 loop: CASSQVRGGNQPQHF. Written as DNA, the CDR3 is TGCGCCAGCAGCCAAGTTCGGGGAGGCAATCAGCCCCAGCATTTT. This chain uses TRBV4-1 with TRBJ1-5, with D uncertain. The CDR3 loop spans 15 amino acids. The V and J ends lost 1 base and 2 bases respectively, with 9 bases between them. Germline V gene data show CDR1 as MGHRA and CDR2 as YSYEKL.

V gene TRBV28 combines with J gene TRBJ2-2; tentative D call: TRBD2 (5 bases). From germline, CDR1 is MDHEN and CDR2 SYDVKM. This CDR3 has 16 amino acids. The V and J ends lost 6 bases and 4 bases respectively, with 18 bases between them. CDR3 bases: TGTGCCAGCAGCCGGTTTGAGGGCAGTGGCACCGGGGAGCTGTTTTTT. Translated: CASSRFEGSGTGELFF. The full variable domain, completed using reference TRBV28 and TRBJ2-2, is DVKVTQSSRYLVKRTGEKVFLECVQDMDHENMFWYRQDPGLGLRLIYFSYDVKMKEKGDIPEGYSVSREKKERFSLILESASTNQTSMYLCASSRFEGSGTGELFFGEGSRLTVL.

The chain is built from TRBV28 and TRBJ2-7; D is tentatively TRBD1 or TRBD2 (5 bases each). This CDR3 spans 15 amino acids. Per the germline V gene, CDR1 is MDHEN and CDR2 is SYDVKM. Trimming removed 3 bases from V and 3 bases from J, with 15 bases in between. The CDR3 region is CASSFSLRGLYEQYF. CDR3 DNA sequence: TGTGCCAGCAGTTTCTCGCTCCGGGGCCTCTACGAGCAGTACTTC.

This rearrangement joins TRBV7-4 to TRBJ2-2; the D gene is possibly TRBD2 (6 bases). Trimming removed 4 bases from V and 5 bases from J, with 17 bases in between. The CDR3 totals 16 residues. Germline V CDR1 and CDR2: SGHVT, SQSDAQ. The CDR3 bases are TGTGCCAGCAGCTCCCCCTGGGACGGACTAACCGGGGAGCTGTTTTTT. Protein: CASSSPWDGLTGELFF.

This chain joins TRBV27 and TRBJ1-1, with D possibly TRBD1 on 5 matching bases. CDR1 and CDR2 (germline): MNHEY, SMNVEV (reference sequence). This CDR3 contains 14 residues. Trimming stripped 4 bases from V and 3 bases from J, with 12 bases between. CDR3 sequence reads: CASSSGTAYTEAFF. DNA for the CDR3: TGTGCCAGCAGTTCCGGGACGGCTTACACTGAAGCTTTCTTT.

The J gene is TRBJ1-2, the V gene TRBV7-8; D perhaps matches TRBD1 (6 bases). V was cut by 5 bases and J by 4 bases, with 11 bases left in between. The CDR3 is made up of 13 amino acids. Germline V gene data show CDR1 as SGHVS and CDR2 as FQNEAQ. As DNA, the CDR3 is TGTGCCAGCAGCCAACAGGGACCCTATGGCTACACCTTC. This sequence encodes CASSQQGPYGYTF.

The CDR3 nucleotides read TGTGCCAGCAGCCTTCTAGATACGCAGTATTTT. Translated: CASSLLDTQYF. This chain uses TRBV28 with TRBJ2-3; D call uncertain. CDR1 and CDR2 (germline): MDHEN, SYDVKM. The V end was cut by 6 bases, the J end by 5 bases, with 6 bases between. This CDR3 is 11 amino acids long.

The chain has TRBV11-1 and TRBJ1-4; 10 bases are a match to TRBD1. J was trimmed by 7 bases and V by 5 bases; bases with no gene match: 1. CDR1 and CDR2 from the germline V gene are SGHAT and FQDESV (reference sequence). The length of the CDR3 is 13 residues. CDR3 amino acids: CASSRDRGEKLFF. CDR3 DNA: TGTGCCAGCAGCCGGGACAGGGGTGAAAAACTGTTTTTT.

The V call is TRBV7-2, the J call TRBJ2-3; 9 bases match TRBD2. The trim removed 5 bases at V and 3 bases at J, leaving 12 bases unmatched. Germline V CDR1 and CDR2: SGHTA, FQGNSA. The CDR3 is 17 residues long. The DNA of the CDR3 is TGTGCCAGCAGCCTGCTAGCGGGGTTTGGAGGGACAGATACGCAGTATTTT. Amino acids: CASSLLAGFGGTDTQYF.

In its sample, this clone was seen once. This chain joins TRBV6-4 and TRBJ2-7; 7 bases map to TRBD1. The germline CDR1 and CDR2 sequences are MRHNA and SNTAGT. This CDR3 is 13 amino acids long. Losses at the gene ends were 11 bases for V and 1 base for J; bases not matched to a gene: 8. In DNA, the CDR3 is TGTGCCGTACTCGAGGACAGGTCCTACGAGCAGTACTTC. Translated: CAVLEDRSYEQYF.